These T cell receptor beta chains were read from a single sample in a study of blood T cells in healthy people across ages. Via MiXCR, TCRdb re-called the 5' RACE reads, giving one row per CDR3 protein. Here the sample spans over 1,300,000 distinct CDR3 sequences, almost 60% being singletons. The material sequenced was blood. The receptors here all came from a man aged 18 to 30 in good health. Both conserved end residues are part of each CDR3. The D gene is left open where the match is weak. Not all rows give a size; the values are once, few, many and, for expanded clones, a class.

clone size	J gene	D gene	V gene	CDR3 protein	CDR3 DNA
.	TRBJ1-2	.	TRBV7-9	CASSVSPVYGYTF	TGTGCCAGCAGCGTAAGCCCCGTATATGGCTACACCTTC
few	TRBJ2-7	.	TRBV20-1	CSAPPGFSGDSHEQYF	TGCAGTGCCCCTCCCGGATTTTCAGGGGACTCCCACGAGCAGTACTTC
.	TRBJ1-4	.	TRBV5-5	CASSLDGVIGKLFF	TGTGCCAGCAGCTTGGACGGGGTTATAGGAAAACTGTTTTTT
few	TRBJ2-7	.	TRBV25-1	CASADRFGDEQYF	TGTGCCAGCGCGGACCGGTTCGGGGACGAGCAGTACTTC
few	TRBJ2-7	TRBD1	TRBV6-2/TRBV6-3	CASSKRTGAREQYF	TGTGCCAGCAGTAAGCGGACAGGGGCGAGAGAGCAGTACTTC
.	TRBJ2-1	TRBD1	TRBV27	CASSPNRGEQFF	TGTGCCAGCAGTCCCAACAGGGGGGAGCAGTTCTTC
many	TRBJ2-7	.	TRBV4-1	CASSPTEPSYEQYF	TGCGCCAGCAGCCCCACAGAACCTTCCTACGAGCAGTACTTC
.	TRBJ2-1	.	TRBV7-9	CASSLPLASYNEQFF	TGTGCCAGCAGCTTACCTCTAGCATCCTACAATGAGCAGTTCTTC
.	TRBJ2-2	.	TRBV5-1	CASSLALGNTGELFF	TGCGCCAGCAGCTTGGCCTTAGGGAACACCGGGGAGCTGTTTTTT
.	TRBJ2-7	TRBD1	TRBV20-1	CSAVDRAYPYEQYF	TGCAGTGCTGTGGACAGGGCCTACCCCTACGAGCAGTACTTC
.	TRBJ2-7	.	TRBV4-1	CASSQIEGSGYEQYF	TGCGCCAGCAGCCAAATTGAGGGTAGCGGCTACGAGCAGTACTTC
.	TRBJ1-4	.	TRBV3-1	CASSLGSPREKLFF	TGTGCCAGCAGCCTGGGGAGCCCGCGGGAAAAACTGTTTTTT
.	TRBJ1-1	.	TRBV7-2	CASSIRIGDTEAFF	TGTGCCAGCAGCATCAGGATTGGAGACACTGAAGCTTTCTTT
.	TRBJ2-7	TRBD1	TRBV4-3	CASSQDIGQDSYEQYF	TGCGCCAGCAGCCAAGATATAGGACAGGACTCCTACGAGCAGTACTTC
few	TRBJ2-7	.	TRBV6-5	CASSYSNFFEQYF	TGTGCCAGCAGTTACTCGAACTTTTTCGAGCAGTACTTC
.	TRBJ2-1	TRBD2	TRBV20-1	CSTPRAPSSGRPSYNEQFF	TGCAGTACCCCTAGGGCCCCCTCTAGCGGGAGACCCTCCTACAATGAGCAGTTCTTC
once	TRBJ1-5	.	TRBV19	CASSPPLISLQSNQPQHF	TGTGCCAGTAGTCCCCCCTTAATCAGCTTGCAGTCAAATCAGCCCCAGCATTTT
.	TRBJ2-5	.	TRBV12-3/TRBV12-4	CASSPLSWRIKETRYF	TGTGCCAGCAGCCCCCTTTCGTGGCGAATTAAAGAGACCCGGTACTTC
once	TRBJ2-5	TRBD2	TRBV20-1	CSARDLSGSGYNEQETQYF	TGCAGTGCTAGAGACCTCAGCGGGAGCGGCTACAATGAGCAAGAGACCCAGTACTTC
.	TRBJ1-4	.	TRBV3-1	CASSQRGIGRPTNEKLFF	TGTGCCAGCAGCCAACGGGGTATAGGGAGGCCGACTAATGAAAAACTGTTTTTT
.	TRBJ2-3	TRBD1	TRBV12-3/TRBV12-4	CASTNDRGGYTDTQYF	TGTGCCAGCACCAATGACAGGGGCGGGTACACAGATACGCAGTATTTT
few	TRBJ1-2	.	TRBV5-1	CASSLGPYGYTF	TGCGCCAGCAGCTTGGGTCCATATGGCTACACCTTC
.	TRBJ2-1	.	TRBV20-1	CSAMGSVYNEQFF	TGCAGTGCTATGGGCTCCGTATACAATGAGCAGTTCTTC
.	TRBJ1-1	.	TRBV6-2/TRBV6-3	CASSSPRTGTEAFF	TGTGCCAGCAGTTCACCCCGGACGGGGACTGAAGCTTTCTTT
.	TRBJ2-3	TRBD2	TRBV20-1	CSASGGRTRTDTQYF	TGCAGTGCTAGTGGCGGGAGAACGCGCACAGATACGCAGTATTTT
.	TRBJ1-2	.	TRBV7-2	CASSEIPGGYGYTF	TGTGCCAGCAGCGAAATACCGGGAGGCTATGGCTACACCTTC
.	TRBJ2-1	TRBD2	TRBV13	CAGSSLLAGGYNEQFF	TGTGCCGGCAGCTCGCTACTAGCGGGTGGATACAATGAGCAGTTCTTC
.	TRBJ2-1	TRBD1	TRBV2	CASRPGTGGHNEQFF	TGTGCCAGCAGGCCCGGGACAGGGGGCCACAATGAGCAGTTCTTC
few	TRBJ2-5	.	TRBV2	CASSGQSGETQYF	TGTGCCAGCAGTGGTCAGTCGGGAGAGACCCAGTACTTC
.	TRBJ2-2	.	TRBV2	CASSEAGTMNTGELFF	TGTGCCAGCAGTGAAGCCGGGACAATGAACACCGGGGAGCTGTTTTTT
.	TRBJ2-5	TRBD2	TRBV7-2	CASSLAGGPKTQYF	TGTGCCAGCAGCTTAGCGGGAGGGCCGAAGACCCAGTACTTC
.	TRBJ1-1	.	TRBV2	CASRAPSMNTEAFF	TGTGCCAGCAGGGCACCCTCCATGAACACTGAAGCTTTCTTT
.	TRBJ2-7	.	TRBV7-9	CASSLKGSPHEQYF	TGTGCCAGCAGCTTAAAGGGTTCCCCCCACGAGCAGTACTTC
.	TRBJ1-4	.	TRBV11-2	CASSEYTNGHEKLFF	TGTGCCAGCAGCGAATACACGAACGGTCATGAAAAACTGTTTTTT
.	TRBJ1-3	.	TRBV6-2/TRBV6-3	CASSYSGSEPGNTIYF	TGTGCCAGCAGTTACTCTGGTAGTGAACCTGGAAACACCATATATTTT
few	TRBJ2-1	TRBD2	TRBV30	CAWSGDSGSGSYNEQFF	TGTGCCTGGAGTGGTGATAGCGGGAGTGGGTCCTACAATGAGCAGTTCTTC
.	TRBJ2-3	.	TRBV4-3	CASSDREGTDTQYF	TGCGCCAGCAGCGACAGGGAGGGTACAGATACGCAGTATTTT
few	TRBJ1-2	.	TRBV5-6	CASSFRGSSGYTF	TGTGCCAGCAGCTTCCGGGGTTCGTCAGGCTACACCTTC
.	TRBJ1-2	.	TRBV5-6	CASSPGRRDGYTF	TGTGCCAGCAGCCCAGGGAGGCGTGATGGCTACACCTTC
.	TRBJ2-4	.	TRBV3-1	CTSSQGTQAAKNIQYF	TGTACCAGCAGCCAAGGGACCCAGGCGGCCAAAAACATTCAGTACTTC
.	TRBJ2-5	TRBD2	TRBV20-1	CSAESWTSGQETQYF	TGCAGTGCGGAGTCCTGGACTAGCGGACAAGAGACCCAGTACTTC
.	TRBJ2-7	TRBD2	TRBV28	CASSSGGPPYEQYF	TGTGCCAGTTCCTCGGGGGGTCCTCCTTACGAGCAGTACTTC
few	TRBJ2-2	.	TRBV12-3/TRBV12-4	CASSLVENTGELFF	TGTGCCAGCAGTTTAGTGGAAAACACCGGGGAGCTGTTTTTT
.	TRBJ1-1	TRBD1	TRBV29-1	CSVQPGQGISEAFF	TGCAGCGTGCAACCGGGACAGGGAATCTCTGAAGCTTTCTTT
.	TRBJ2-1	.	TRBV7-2	CASSLAGPDNEQFF	TGTGCCAGCAGCTTGGCAGGGCCCGACAATGAGCAGTTCTTC
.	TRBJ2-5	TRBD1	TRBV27	CASSHRDRSLETQYF	TGTGCCAGCAGTCACCGGGACAGGAGTCTGGAGACCCAGTACTTC
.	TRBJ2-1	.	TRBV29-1	CSVRDDRSYKEQFF	TGCAGCGTTCGTGATGACAGGTCCTACAAGGAGCAGTTCTTC
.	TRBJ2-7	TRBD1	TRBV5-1	CASSLEGTDAYEQYF	TGCGCCAGCAGCTTGGAAGGGACAGATGCCTACGAGCAGTACTTC